This TCR beta chain was recovered during a study of Ad26.COV2.S vaccination and SARS-CoV-2 variants. Treatment indicated: some 19 received Ad26.COV2.S at low or high dose, single or two shots; about 5 received placebo; per-sample allocation not given. Sampling occurred on day 63 after the first vaccine or placebo injection. Clones were read by immunoSEQ multiplex PCR, and TCRdb kept only the in-frame ones, dropping some. The sample carries more than 300,000 clones, about 86% recorded once. This material consisted of peripheral blood, taken in a trial of Ad26.COV2.S vaccine versus placebo. The sequence was obtained from a person between 18 and 59 years old who received the Ad26.COV2.S COVID-19 vaccine or a placebo.

The CDR3 is CSASMGQPSNNSPLHF. CDR3 DNA: TGCAGTGCTAGTATGGGACAGCCATCAAATAATTCACCCCTCCACTTT. The chain joins TRBV20-1 to TRBJ1-6, with 7 bases identical to TRBD1. The J segment lost 5 bases and the V segment lost 3 bases, leaving 10 bases of the junction unmatched. The CDR3 has 16 amino acids. CDR1 and CDR2 from the germline V gene are DFQATT and SNEGSKA (reference sequence).